This T cell receptor beta chain was identified during a study of cytomegalovirus exposure and HLA in healthy donors. Unmatched junction bases numbered 8, after V lost 0 bases and J lost 2 bases. The CDR3 totals 17 residues. Germline V CDR1 and CDR2: SGHAT, FQNNGV. The PCR made use of 60 Vbeta and 13 Jbeta primers. Produced via immunoSEQ multiplex PCR; TCRdb's table is partial and in-frame only. The table has 100,000 to 150,000 clones, more than 65% seen once. The clonotype comes from a young woman in good health and CMV-seronegative. The chain has TRBV11-2 and TRBJ2-7, with TRBD1 matching 9 bases. Input material: PBMCs. CDR3 amino acids: CASSLEGRDRVTYEQYF. The CDR3 DNA reads TGTGCCAGCAGCTTAGAAGGAAGGGACAGGGTCACCTACGAGCAGTACTTC.